The TCR beta chain described here comes from a study of control samples from healthy donors and cancer patients. The V end lost 4 bases, the J end lost 10 bases, and 15 bases lay between the germline ends. Germline-derived CDR1 and CDR2 are KGHDR and SFDVKD. The CDR3 extends over 13 amino acids. Sequenced by immunoSEQ multiplex PCR; TCRdb stores in-frame clones only, minus some. This table has about 170,000 clones, around nine tenths appearing once. This chain links TRBV24-1 with TRBJ1-1; no definite D call. The sample was blood. This TCR was recovered from a man under 40 in good health. Here the CDR3 DNA reads TGTGCCACCAGTGAACCCCGGAACAGTATAGCTTTCTTT. Amino acid sequence: CATSEPRNSIAFF.